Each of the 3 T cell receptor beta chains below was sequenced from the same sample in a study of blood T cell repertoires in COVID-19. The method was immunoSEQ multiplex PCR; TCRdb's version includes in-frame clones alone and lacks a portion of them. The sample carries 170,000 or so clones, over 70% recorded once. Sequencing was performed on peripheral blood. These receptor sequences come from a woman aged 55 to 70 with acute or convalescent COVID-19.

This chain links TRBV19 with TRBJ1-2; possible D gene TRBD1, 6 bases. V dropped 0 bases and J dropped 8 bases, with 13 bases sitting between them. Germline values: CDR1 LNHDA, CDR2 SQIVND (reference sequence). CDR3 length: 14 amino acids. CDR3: CASSIDTGRMGYTF. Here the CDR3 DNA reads TGTGCCAGTAGTATAGATACAGGGCGGATGGGCTACACCTTC.

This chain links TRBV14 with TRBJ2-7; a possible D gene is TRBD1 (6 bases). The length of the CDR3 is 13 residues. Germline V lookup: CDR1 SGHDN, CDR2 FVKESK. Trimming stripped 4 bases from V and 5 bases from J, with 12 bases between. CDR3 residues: CASSPQGSHEQYF. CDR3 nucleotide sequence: TGTGCCAGCAGCCCACAGGGATCCCACGAGCAGTACTTC.

CDR3 sequence (DNA): TGTGCCAGCAGTCTTGTGGGACTCCAAGAGACCCAGTACTTC. Its protein is CASSLVGLQETQYF. The chain joins TRBV6-5 to TRBJ2-5; D may be TRBD2 (6 bases). Trimming took 5 bases from V and 1 from J, leaving 11 bases between them. The CDR3 is 14 amino acids. Germline values: CDR1 MNHEY, CDR2 SVGAGI.